A single TCR beta chain is shown here with its context. This record comes from a study of blood T cell repertoires in COVID-19. Study-wide context: T cells, B-cell-depleted T cells, or PBMCs supplied cDNA or gDNA.

Per the study methods: Reference gene primers were amplified, and this amplification served to estimate nucleated cell counts. TCRdb's copy holds only in-frame clones and misses some; the assay was immunoSEQ multiplex PCR. V, J and clone size were drawn from that table, and D and trimming were deduced from the DNA. The data show roughly 340,000 clones, over 70% seen once. Per the germline V gene, CDR1 is MNHEY and CDR2 is SMNVEV (reference sequence). This CDR3 has 13 amino acids. V was pared by 3 bases and J by 2 bases, with 7 bases between. The clonotype was recovered from a woman aged 50 to 60 with COVID-19, enrolled during active disease. The sample taken for sequencing was peripheral blood. This chain connects TRBV27 to TRBJ1-2; perhaps TRBD1 as D (5 bases). In nucleotides, the CDR3 is TGTGCCAGCAGTTTCGACAGCAACTATGGCTACACCTTC. This translates into CASSFDSNYGYTF.